Listed below are T cell receptor beta chains from one sample, sequenced in a study of beta chain features in type 1 diabetes. Here immunoSEQ multiplex PCR was the method, and the copy in TCRdb shows in-frame clones only, minus some. The sample carries 330,000 or so clones, approximately 14% recorded once. The sample was central memory CD4+ T cells from blood. These receptors were collected from a man aged 30 to 39 in good health. The CDR3 runs from the conserved cysteine through the conserved F or W. Each record gives: V gene, D gene, clone size, J gene, CDR3 length, CDR3 protein, CDR3 DNA. The D gene is left open where the match is weak. The listing skips clone size in some rows; elsewhere it reads once, few, many or a size class.

TRBV25-1	NA	NA	TRBJ2-5	14	CASSVGGAQETQYF	TGTGCCAGCAGTGTTGGAGGGGCCCAAGAGACCCAGTACTTC
TRBV29-1	NA	few	TRBJ2-7	12	CSVKDRDYEQYF	TGCAGCGTTAAAGACCGTGACTACGAGCAGTACTTC
TRBV6-1	TRBD2	NA	TRBJ2-1	17	CASSEYLGGSSYNEQFF	TGTGCCAGCAGTGAATACCTAGGCGGGAGTTCCTACAATGAGCAGTTCTTC
TRBV7-7	NA	NA	TRBJ1-2	14	CASSPIPKDYGYTF	TGTGCTAGCAGCCCCATCCCAAAAGACTATGGCTACACCTTC
TRBV7-3	TRBD2	few	TRBJ2-3	15	CASSPGLAMTDTQYF	TGTGCCAGCAGCCCGGGACTAGCGATGACAGATACGCAGTATTTT
TRBV11-3	TRBD2	few	TRBJ2-6	18	CASSLVFRAGAGANVLTF	TGTGCCAGCAGCTTAGTTTTTAGAGCGGGGGCTGGGGCCAACGTCCTGACTTTC
TRBV11-2	TRBD2	NA	TRBJ2-3	16	CASSLGDYRDTDTQYF	TGTGCCAGCAGCTTAGGGGACTACCGTGACACAGATACGCAGTATTTT
TRBV14	TRBD1	many	TRBJ1-1	14	CASSLQGGRSEAFF	TGTGCCAGCAGCCTTCAGGGGGGAAGGAGTGAAGCTTTCTTT
TRBV7-2	TRBD1	few	TRBJ2-1	14	CASSVQGANNEQFF	TGTGCCAGCAGCGTGCAGGGGGCAAATAATGAGCAGTTCTTC
TRBV19	TRBD2	many	TRBJ2-5	12	CASRLAGETQYF	TGTGCCAGTCGACTAGCGGGAGAGACCCAGTACTTC
TRBV19	NA	NA	TRBJ1-5	15	CASSLRVGSNQPQHF	TGTGCCAGTAGTTTGAGGGTCGGTAGCAATCAGCCCCAGCATTTT
TRBV7-3	NA	few	TRBJ2-1	14	CASSPGRPYNEQFF	TGTGCCAGCAGCCCAGGGAGGCCCTACAATGAGCAGTTCTTC
TRBV7-3	TRBD1	few	TRBJ1-1	14	CASSLQGARTEAFF	TGTGCCAGCAGCCTCCAGGGGGCGCGGACTGAAGCTTTCTTT
TRBV7-9	NA	NA	TRBJ2-5	10	CASSLETQYF	TGTGCCAGCAGCTTAGAGACCCAGTACTTC
TRBV9	NA	NA	TRBJ2-3	12	CASSVERDTQYF	TGTGCCAGCAGCGTAGAGAGAGATACGCAGTATTTT
TRBV5-1	NA	few	TRBJ1-1	15	CASSLVAGSGSEAFF	TGCGCCAGCAGCTTGGTAGCAGGCTCGGGTTCTGAAGCTTTCTTT
TRBV10-1	TRBD2	NA	TRBJ2-1	15	CASSEWLAGNNEQFF	TGCGCCAGCAGTGAGTGGTTAGCGGGAAACAATGAGCAGTTCTTC
TRBV5-6	TRBD1	many	TRBJ1-2	13	CASSAGQLYGYTF	TGTGCCAGCAGCGCGGGACAGCTGTATGGCTACACCTTC
TRBV30	NA	few	TRBJ1-2	13	CAWAPQIGYGYTF	TGTGCCTGGGCCCCCCAGATCGGCTATGGCTACACCTTC
TRBV29-1	TRBD1	few	TRBJ1-4	15	CSVKPTGGTNEKLFF	TGCAGCGTCAAGCCTACAGGGGGCACTAATGAAAAACTGTTTTTT